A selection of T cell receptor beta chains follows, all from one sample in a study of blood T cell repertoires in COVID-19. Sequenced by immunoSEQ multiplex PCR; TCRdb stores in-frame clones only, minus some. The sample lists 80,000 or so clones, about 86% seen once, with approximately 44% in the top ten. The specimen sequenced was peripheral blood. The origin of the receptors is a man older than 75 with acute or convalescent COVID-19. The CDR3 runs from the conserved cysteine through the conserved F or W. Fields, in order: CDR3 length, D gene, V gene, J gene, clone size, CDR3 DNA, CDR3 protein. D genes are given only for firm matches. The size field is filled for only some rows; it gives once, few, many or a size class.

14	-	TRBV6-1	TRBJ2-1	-	TGTGCCAGCAGTGAAGCGCAAGGGGTAGGTGAGCAGTTCTTC	CASSEAQGVGEQFF
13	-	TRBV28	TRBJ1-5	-	TGTGCCAGCAGTTTAATAGCTTGGCAGCCCCAGCATTTT	CASSLIAWQPQHF
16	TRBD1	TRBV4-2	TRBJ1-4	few	TGTGCCAGCAGCCACTCCCAAGACAGGGATCATGAAAAACTGTTTTTT	CASSHSQDRDHEKLFF
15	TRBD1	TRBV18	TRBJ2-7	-	TGTGCCAGCTCACCGCGCGGACAGGGAAACTACGAGCAGTACTTC	CASSPRGQGNYEQYF
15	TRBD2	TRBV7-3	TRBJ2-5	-	TGTGCCAGCAGCTCCCAGGGACTAGCGGGAGAGGCCCAGTACTTC	CASSSQGLAGEAQYF
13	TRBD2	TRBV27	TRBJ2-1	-	TGTGCCAGCAGTCCGGGGACTAGTAATGAGCAGTTCTTC	CASSPGTSNEQFF
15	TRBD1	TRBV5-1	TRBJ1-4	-	TGCGCCAGCAGCCTGGCCGGGACAGGGGTGGAAAAACTGTTTTTT	CASSLAGTGVEKLFF
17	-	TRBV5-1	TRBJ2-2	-	TGCGCCAGCAGCGAACTTGTTACAGGGCTGAACACCGGGGAGCTGTTTTTT	CASSELVTGLNTGELFF
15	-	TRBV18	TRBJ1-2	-	TGTGCCAGCTCACGCACCGGGACAACTAACTATGGCTACACCTTC	CASSRTGTTNYGYTF
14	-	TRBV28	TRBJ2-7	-	TGTGCCAGCAGTTTATCGGGGGTGCTCTACGAGCAGTACTTC	CASSLSGVLYEQYF
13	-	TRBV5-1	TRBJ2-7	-	TGCGCCAGCAGCTTGCAGGGGACCAACGAGCAGTACTTC	CASSLQGTNEQYF
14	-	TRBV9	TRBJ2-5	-	TGTGCCAGCAGCTCCCGTTCAGGCGGGGAGACCCAGTACTTC	CASSSRSGGETQYF
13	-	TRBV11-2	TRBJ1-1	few	TGTGCCAGCAGCAATAACGGTCAAACTGAAGCTTTCTTT	CASSNNGQTEAFF
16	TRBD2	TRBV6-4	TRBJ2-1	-	TGTGCCAGCAGTGACACTGGGACTAGCGGTTACAATGAGCAGTTCTTC	CASSDTGTSGYNEQFF
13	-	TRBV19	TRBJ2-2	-	TGTGCCAGTAGCGTAACAGGCACCGGGGAGCTGTTTTTT	CASSVTGTGELFF
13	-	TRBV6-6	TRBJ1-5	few	TGTGCCGCTGGGGGGGCGTTGAATCAGCCCCAGCATTTT	CAAGGALNQPQHF
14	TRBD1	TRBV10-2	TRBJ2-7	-	TGCGCCAGCAGAGCCCAGGGGGCGCAGTACGAGCAGTACTTC	CASRAQGAQYEQYF
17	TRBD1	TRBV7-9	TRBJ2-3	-	TGTGCCAGCAGCCACCAGCCGACAGGGGCGCGCACAGATACGCAGTATTTT	CASSHQPTGARTDTQYF
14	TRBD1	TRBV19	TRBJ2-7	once	TGTGCCAGTAGTTCAACAGGGGGCTCCTACGAGCAGTACTTC	CASSSTGGSYEQYF
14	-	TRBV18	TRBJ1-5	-	TGTGCCAGCTCACCTCAACAGAACAATCAGCCCCAGCATTTT	CASSPQQNNQPQHF
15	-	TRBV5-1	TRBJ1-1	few	TGCGCCAGCAGCTTGGAGGGGCGGATGAACACTGAAGCTTTCTTT	CASSLEGRMNTEAFF
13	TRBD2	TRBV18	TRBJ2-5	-	TGTGCCAGCTCACTTACTAGCGGAGAGACCCAGTACTTC	CASSLTSGETQYF
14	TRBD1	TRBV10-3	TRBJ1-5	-	TGTGCCATCAGGGGGGACAGTAACAATCAGCCCCAGCATTTT	CAIRGDSNNQPQHF
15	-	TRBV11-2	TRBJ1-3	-	TGTGCCAGCAGCTTAGTTCACGGAGGTGGAAACACCATATATTTT	CASSLVHGGGNTIYF
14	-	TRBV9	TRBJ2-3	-	TGTGCCAGCAGCGTAGACCCCGGGGCAGATACGCAGTATTTT	CASSVDPGADTQYF
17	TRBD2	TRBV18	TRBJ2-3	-	TGTGCCAGCTCACCAATCACTAGCGGGAGGCCCACAGATACGCAGTATTTT	CASSPITSGRPTDTQYF
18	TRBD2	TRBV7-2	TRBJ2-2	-	TGTGCCAGCAGTAACGGGGGACTAGCGGGAGTCGGCACCGGGGAGCTGTTTTTT	CASSNGGLAGVGTGELFF
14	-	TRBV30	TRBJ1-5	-	TGTGCCTGGAGCCGCCGGCAGGGCTTTCAGCCCCAGCATTTT	CAWSRRQGFQPQHF
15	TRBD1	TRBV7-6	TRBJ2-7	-	TGTGCCAGCAGCATCTCGGGACAGGGGGTGGGTGAGCAGTACTTC	CASSISGQGVGEQYF
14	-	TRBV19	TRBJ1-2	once	TGTGCCAGTAATGCAGCGGCTGGGAACTATGGCTACACCTTC	CASNAAAGNYGYTF
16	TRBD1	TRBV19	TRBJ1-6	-	TGTGCCAGTAGCAGCCGGGACAGGGTCAATAATTCACCCCTCCACTTT	CASSSRDRVNNSPLHF